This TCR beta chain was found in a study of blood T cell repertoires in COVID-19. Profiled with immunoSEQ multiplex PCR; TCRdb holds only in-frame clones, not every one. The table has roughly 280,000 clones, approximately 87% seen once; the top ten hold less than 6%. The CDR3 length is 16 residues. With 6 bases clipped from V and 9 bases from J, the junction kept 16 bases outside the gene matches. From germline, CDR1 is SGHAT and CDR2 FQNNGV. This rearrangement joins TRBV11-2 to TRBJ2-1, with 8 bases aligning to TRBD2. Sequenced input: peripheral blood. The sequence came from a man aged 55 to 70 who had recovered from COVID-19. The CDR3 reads CASSFTLAGGRGEQFF. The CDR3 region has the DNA TGTGCCAGCAGTTTCACGCTAGCGGGCGGACGCGGTGAGCAGTTCTTC.